This section outlines one T cell receptor (beta chain) sequence together with its context. This clone is characterized as medium-sized (0.01 to 0.1%). Its binding antigen is unknown. No base quality information exists; no much larger clone differs at one position. The germline V gene (reference sequence) yields LNHDA for CDR1 and SQIVND for CDR2. The trim is 3 bases for V and 4 bases for J, with a gap of 12 bases between the germline ends. Spanning cysteine to phenylalanine, the CDR3 consists of 15 amino acids. The retained sequence is limited to the CDR3, 45 bases, with the frame set at the first base. Using the immunoSEQ TRB Survey service, rearranged CDR3 beta regions were amplified from genomic DNA with multiplex V and J primers. Survey-level sequencing depth of up to 500,000 reads per sample was used to keep depth equal across samples. Libraries were purified and pooled, and sequencing was performed on Illumina technology. Under the source paper's analysis protocol: Productive clonality, sample overlap, pairwise scatters, CDR3 beta length, V/D/J gene usage and productiveness were all assessed with the immunoSEQ online tools. Calculated diversity was the number of unique rearrangements divided by total templates times 100; Shannon and Simpson indices were also computed. Principal component analysis was performed on Z-score normalized data with the R prcomp function and the ggbiplot package. Morisita's index was used to quantify the clonal overlap between blood and rectum within each subject. TCRdb obtained this table from immuneACCESS and retained in-frame rearrangements with V and J assigned. These tables miss some clones; where compared with another copy, unresolved V genes account for less than half of the shortfall, and the remainder is unexplained. D and trimming come from the DNA, and the V and J calls and clone size come from that table. The sample table contains 20,000 to 30,000 clones; only one count was recorded for 65% to 80% of them. In total, the top ten clones hold 7.8% of the sample.

This sample is part of a study of pediatric ulcerative colitis (dated by TCRdb to about 2019). General notes on the study: More than five ulcerative colitis patients had pancolitis and two had left-sided colitis, with histology consistent with ulcerative colitis in all. Nine or ten newly diagnosed, treatment-naive pediatric ulcerative colitis patients and a few non-IBD control children each provided paired blood and rectal samples. By Pediatric Ulcerative Colitis Activity Index, mild disease was classified in a couple of patients, moderate disease in four and acute severe colitis in three. What the research found in general, with its limitations: Because repertoires came from total lymphocyte DNA, patterns in rare subsets such as regulatory T cells may not be reflected. Two rectal CDR3 clonotypes were detected in all ulcerative colitis patients and were not detected in any of the controls. Only a handful of individuals were included in the healthy control group, which was small. Autologous blood-rectal clonal overlap was significantly higher in ulcerative colitis patients than in controls, suggesting increased T cell trafficking to inflamed tissue. Rectal repertoire features separated controls, mild-moderate and acute severe colitis patients; acute severe colitis showed reduced rectal diversity due to clonal expansions. For technical reasons, blood samples from two patients gave substantially fewer templates, and these samples were excluded from the blood-rectal overlap analysis. T cells from blood may have been included in the rectal pinch biopsies, particularly in patients with overt colitis.

During colonoscopy, one to two pinch biopsies were obtained from the rectum for research. Before the diagnostic colonoscopy, none of the ulcerative colitis patients had been given immunosuppressive medication. Rectal biopsies were digested with proteinase K before DNA isolation. The Wizard kit (Promega) was used to extract genomic DNA from the blood and intestinal samples. Recombination connected TRBV19 to TRBJ2-2; the D gene remains uncertain. Sequencing used gut tissue. This clonotype was obtained from a boy between 10 and 17 years old with severe ulcerative colitis. In nucleotides, the sequence is TGTGCCAGTAGTATCACCGCCGTGGGCACCGGGGAGCTGTTTTTT. This sequence encodes CASSITAVGTGELFF.